Reported below is one T cell receptor (beta chain). TCR beta was sequenced from blood CD8+ and CD4+ T cells. Treatment-naive patients with stable or active relapsing-remitting disease served as multiple sclerosis controls. It was negative isolation that provided the CD8+ and CD4+ T cells, whereas TEMRA cells were enriched by FACS. Germline CDR1 and CDR2: MNHEY and SVGAGI. Trimming shortened V by 3 bases and J by 7 bases, and 12 bases separated the two germline ends. The CDR3 is made up of 13 amino acids. This record belongs to a study of CD8 T cells in Susac syndrome. Reverse transcription of roughly 0.45 to 1 ug RNA used random hexamers. The TCR beta CDR3 was amplified by immunoSEQ multiplex PCR across 54 Vbeta, 13 Jbeta. TCRdb re-called the immunoSEQ multiplex PCR reads with MiXCR, one entry per CDR3 protein. The sample has over 130,000 distinct CDR3 sequences; about 95% are singletons.

The TCR comes from a human donor with multiple sclerosis. The material sequenced was CD4+ T cells from PBMCs. V and J are TRBV6-5 and TRBJ1-1; D may be TRBD1 (6 bases). The CDR3 sequence: CASSYDRRSEAFF. The CDR3, as DNA: TGTGCCAGCAGTTATGACAGGCGGAGTGAAGCTTTCTTT.